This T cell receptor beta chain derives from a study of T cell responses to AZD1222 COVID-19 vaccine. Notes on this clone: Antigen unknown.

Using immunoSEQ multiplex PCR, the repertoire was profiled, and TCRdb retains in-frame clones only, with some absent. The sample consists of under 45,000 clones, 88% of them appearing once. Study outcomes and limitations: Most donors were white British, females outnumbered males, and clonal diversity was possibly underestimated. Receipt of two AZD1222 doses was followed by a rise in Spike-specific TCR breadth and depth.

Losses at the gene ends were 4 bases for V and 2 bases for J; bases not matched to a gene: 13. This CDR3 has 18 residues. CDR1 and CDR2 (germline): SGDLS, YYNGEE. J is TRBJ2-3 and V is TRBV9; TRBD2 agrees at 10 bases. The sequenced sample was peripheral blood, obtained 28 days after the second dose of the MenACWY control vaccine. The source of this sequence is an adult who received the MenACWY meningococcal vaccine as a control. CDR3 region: CASSIGLAEPLNTDTQYF. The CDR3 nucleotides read TGTGCCAGCAGCATCGGACTAGCGGAGCCCCTGAACACAGATACGCAGTATTTT. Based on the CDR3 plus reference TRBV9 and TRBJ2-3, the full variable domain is DSGVTQTPKHLITATGQRVTLRCSPRSGDLSVYWYQQSLDQGLQFLIQYYNGEERAKGNILERFSAQQFPDLHSELNLSSLELGDSALYFCASSIGLAEPLNTDTQYFGPGTRLTVL.